Each of the 8 T cell receptor beta chains below was sequenced from the same sample in a study of blood T cell repertoires in COVID-19. Repertoires were generated with immunoSEQ multiplex PCR, while TCRdb's copy carries only in-frame clones and drops some. Among roughly 250,000 clones listed, roughly 87% were seen once. Sequencing was done on a sample of PBMCs or T cells enriched from blood (not recorded which). The receptors originated from a woman in her twenties or thirties with acute COVID-19.

CDR3: CASSQTSGGRNEQFF. The DNA for the CDR3 is TGCGCCAGCAGCCAAACTAGCGGGGGTCGAAATGAGCAGTTCTTC. The chain uses TRBV4-1 and TRBJ2-1; 11 nucleotides agree with TRBD2. Germline CDR1 reads MGHRA; CDR2 reads YSYEKL. The V gene end was trimmed by 2 bases and the J gene end by 7 bases; junction bases not matched to a gene: 4. The CDR3 totals 15 residues.

This rearrangement joins TRBV29-1 to TRBJ1-2; 10 bases agree with TRBD1. This CDR3 is built from 13 residues. J lost 2 bases, V lost 6 bases, and 3 bases had no gene match. Germline V gives CDR1 SQVTM, CDR2 ANQGSEA. CDR3 sequence reads: CSVDRGPNYGYTF. The CDR3 region has the DNA TGCAGCGTCGACAGGGGGCCGAACTATGGCTACACCTTC.

The chain is built from TRBV2 and TRBJ1-5; D gene uncertain. The CDR3 is 16 amino acids. In germline, CDR1 is SNHLY, CDR2 FYNNEI. V dropped 1 base and J dropped 2 bases, with 12 bases sitting between them. DNA for the CDR3: TGTGCCAGCAGTGAAGGGGAGGGTATGGGCAATCAGCCCCAGCATTTT. Its translation is CASSEGEGMGNQPQHF.

The chain has TRBV18 and TRBJ2-3; 11 bases are shared with TRBD2. The germline V gene encodes CDR1 KGHSH and CDR2 LQKENI. The CDR3 runs 16 residues. J gave up 6 bases and V 3 bases, and 8 bases lay outside the gene matches. This chain's CDR3 is CASSPRLAGRGDTQYF. For the CDR3, the DNA is TGTGCCAGCTCACCGCGACTAGCGGGGAGAGGGGATACGCAGTATTTT.

The V call is TRBV7-9, the J call TRBJ1-6; TRBD1 is a possible D gene (6 bases). Germline CDR1 is SEHNR and CDR2 is FQNEAQ (reference sequence). CDR3 size: 15 residues. Trimming removed 5 bases at V and 2 bases at J, with 10 bases between. CDR3 in amino acids: CASSKDSTYNSPLHF. CDR3 nucleotide sequence: TGTGCCAGCAGCAAGGACAGTACCTATAATTCACCCCTCCACTTT. The complete variable domain, with remaining parts taken from reference TRBV7-9 and TRBJ1-6, reads DTGVSQNPRHKITKRGQNVTFRCDPISEHNRLYWYRQTLGQGPEFLTYFQNEAQLEKSRLLSDRFSAERPKGSFSTLEIQRTEQGDSAMYLCASSKDSTYNSPLHFGNGTRLTVT.

This chain links TRBV6-1 with TRBJ1-2, with D possibly being TRBD1 (5 bases). The CDR3 contains 14 residues. The V and J ends lost 2 bases and 4 bases respectively, with 11 bases between them. Germline V gives CDR1 MNHNS, CDR2 SASEGT. CDR3 in DNA: TGTGCCAGCAGTGAATTGGGGGGGGGCTATGGCTACACCTTC. As protein: CASSELGGGYGYTF.

The V gene is TRBV13, the J gene TRBJ1-1, with a weak D call TRBD1 (5 bases). Trimming took 7 bases from V and 1 from J, leaving 13 bases between them. The CDR3 contains 14 residues. Looked up from germline, CDR1 is PRHDT and CDR2 is FYEKMQ (reference sequence). In DNA form, the CDR3 reads TGTGCCAGCACCAAGCCGACAGAGAACACTGAAGCTTTCTTT. Protein sequence: CASTKPTENTEAFF.

This rearrangement joins TRBV6-5 to TRBJ1-3, with a weak D call TRBD1 (6 bases). CDR3 length: 13 amino acids. The ends were cut back, 5 bases at V and 4 bases at J, with 9 bases in the middle. Germline-derived CDR1 and CDR2 are MNHEY and SVGAGI. The CDR3, as DNA: TGTGCCAGCAGTAGGACAGTAGGAAACACCATATATTTT. Its translation is CASSRTVGNTIYF.